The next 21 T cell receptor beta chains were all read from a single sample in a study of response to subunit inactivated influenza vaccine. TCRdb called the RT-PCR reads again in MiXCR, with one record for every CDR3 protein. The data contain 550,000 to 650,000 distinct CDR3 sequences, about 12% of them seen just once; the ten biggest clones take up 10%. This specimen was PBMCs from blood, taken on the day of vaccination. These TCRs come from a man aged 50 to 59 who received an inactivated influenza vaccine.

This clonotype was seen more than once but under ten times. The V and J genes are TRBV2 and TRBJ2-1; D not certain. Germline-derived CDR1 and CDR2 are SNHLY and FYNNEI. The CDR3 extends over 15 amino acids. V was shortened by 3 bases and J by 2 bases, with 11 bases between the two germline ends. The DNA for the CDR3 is TGTGCCAGCAGTGACGCTACGAAGCCCTACAATGAGCAGTTCTTC. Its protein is CASSDATKPYNEQFF.

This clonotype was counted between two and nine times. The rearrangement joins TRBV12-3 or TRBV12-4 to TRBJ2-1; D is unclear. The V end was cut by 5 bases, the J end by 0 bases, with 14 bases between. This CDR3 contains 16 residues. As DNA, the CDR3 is TGTGCCAGCAGTGCATTATTGGGGATCTCCTACAATGAGCAGTTCTTC. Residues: CASSALLGISYNEQFF.

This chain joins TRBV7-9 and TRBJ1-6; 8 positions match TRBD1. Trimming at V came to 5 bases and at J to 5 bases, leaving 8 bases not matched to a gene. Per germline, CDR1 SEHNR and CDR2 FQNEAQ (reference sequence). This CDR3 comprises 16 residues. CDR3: CASSPRGQANNSPLHF. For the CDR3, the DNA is TGTGCCAGCAGCCCCCGGGGACAGGCGAATAATTCACCCCTCCACTTT.

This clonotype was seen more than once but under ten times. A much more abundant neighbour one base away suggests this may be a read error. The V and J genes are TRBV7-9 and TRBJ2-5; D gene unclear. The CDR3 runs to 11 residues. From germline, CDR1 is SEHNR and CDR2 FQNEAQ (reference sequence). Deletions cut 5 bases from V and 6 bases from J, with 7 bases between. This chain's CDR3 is CASSQEKTQYF. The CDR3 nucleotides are TGTGCCAGCAGCCAAGAAAAGACCCAGTACTTC.

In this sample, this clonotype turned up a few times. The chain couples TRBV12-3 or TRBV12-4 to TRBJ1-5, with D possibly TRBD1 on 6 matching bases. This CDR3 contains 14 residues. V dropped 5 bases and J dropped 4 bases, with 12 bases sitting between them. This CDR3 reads CASSAHRVNQPQHF. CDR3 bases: TGTGCCAGCAGTGCCCACAGGGTTAATCAGCCCCAGCATTTT.

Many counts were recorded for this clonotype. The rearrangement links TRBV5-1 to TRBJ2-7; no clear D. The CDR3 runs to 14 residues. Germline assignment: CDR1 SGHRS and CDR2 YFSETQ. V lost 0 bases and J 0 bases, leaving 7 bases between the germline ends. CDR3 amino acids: CASSLDGTSYEQYF. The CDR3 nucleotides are TGCGCCAGCAGCTTGGACGGAACCTCCTACGAGCAGTACTTC.

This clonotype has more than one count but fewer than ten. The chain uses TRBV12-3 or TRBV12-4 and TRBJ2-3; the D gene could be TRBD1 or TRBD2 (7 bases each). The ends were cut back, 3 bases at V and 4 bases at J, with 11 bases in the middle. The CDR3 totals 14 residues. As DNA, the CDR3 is TGTGCCAGCAGTTTTGCAGGGGGGGCAGATACGCAGTATTTT. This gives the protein CASSFAGGADTQYF.

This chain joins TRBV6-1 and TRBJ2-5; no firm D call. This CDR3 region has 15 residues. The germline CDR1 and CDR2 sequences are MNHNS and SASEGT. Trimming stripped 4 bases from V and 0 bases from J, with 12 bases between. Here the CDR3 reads CASSVPAPYQETQYF. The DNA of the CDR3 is TGTGCCAGCAGTGTACCCGCCCCGTACCAAGAGACCCAGTACTTC.

The CDR3 loop reads CASSLTAGGKDTQYF. The CDR3 nucleotides are TGCGCCAGCAGCTTGACGGCGGGGGGTAAAGATACGCAGTATTTT. V gene TRBV5-1 combines with J gene TRBJ2-3; TRBD2 matches at 8 bases. V shed 1 base, J shed 5 bases, and the junction held 6 bases outside the gene matches. The CDR3 loop spans 15 amino acids. The germline V gene encodes CDR1 SGHRS and CDR2 YFSETQ.

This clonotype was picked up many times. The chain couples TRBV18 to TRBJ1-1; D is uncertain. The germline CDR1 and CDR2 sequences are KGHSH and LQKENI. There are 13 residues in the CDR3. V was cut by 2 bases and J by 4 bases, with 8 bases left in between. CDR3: CASSPGLGTEAFF. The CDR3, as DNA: TGTGCCAGCTCACCAGGGTTGGGCACTGAAGCTTTCTTT.

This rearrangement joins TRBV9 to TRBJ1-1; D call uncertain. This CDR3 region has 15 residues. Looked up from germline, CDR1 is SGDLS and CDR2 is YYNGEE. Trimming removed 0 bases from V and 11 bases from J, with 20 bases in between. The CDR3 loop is CASSVGEGFPHGAFF. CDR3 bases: TGTGCCAGCAGCGTAGGCGAAGGGTTTCCTCACGGGGCTTTCTTT.

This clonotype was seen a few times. The CDR3: CSGGQSMRAGELFF. For the CDR3, the DNA is TGCAGCGGGGGACAGTCTATGCGGGCCGGGGAGCTGTTTTTT. The chain joins TRBV29-1 to TRBJ2-2, with 7 nucleotides matching TRBD1. Germline loops: CDR1 SQVTM, CDR2 ANQGSEA. CDR3 size: 14 residues. Trimming removed 7 bases from V and 6 bases from J; junction bases left unmatched: 11.

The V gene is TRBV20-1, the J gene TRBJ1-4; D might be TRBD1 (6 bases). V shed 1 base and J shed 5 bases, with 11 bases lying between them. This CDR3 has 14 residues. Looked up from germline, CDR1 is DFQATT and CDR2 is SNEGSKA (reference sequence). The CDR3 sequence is CSARGGGTNEKLFF. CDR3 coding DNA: TGCAGTGCTAGAGGAGGGGGGACCAATGAAAAACTGTTTTTT.

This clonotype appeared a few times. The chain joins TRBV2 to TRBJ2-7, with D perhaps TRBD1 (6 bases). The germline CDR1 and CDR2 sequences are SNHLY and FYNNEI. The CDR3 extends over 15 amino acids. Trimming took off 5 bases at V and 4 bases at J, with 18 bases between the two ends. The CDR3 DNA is TGTGCCAGCAGTAAGGGACACGAGGGGTTTTACGAGCAGTACTTC. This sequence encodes CASSKGHEGFYEQYF. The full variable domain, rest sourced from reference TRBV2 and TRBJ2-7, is EPEVTQTPSHQVTQMGQEVILRCVPISNHLYFYWYRQILGQKVEFLVSFYNNEISEKSEIFDDQFSVERPDGSNFTLKIRSTKLEDSAMYFCASSKGHEGFYEQYFGPGTRLTVT.

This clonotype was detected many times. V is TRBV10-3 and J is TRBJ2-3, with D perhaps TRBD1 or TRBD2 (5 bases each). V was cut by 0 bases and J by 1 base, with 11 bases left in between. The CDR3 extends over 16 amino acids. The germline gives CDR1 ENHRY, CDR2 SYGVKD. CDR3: CAISESTRGGTDTQYF. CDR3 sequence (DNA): TGTGCCATCAGTGAGTCGACTCGAGGGGGCACAGATACGCAGTATTTT.

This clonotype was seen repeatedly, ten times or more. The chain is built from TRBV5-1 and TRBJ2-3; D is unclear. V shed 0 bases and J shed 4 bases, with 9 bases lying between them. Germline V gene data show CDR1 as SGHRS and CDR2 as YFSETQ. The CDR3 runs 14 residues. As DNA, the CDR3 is TGCGCCAGCAGCTTGGAAGGGTGGGCAGATACGCAGTATTTT. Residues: CASSLEGWADTQYF. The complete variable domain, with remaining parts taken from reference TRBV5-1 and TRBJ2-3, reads KAGVTQTPRYLIKTRGQQVTLSCSPISGHRSVSWYQQTPGQGLQFLFEYFSETQRNKGNFPGRFSGRQFSNSRSEMNVSTLELGDSALYLCASSLEGWADTQYFGPGTRLTVL.

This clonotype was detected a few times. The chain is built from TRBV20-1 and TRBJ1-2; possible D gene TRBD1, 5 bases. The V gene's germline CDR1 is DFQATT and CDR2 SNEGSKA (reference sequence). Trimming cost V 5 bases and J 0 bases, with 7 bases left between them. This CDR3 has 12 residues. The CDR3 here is CSASQANYGYTF. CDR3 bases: TGCAGTGCTTCACAGGCTAACTATGGCTACACCTTC.

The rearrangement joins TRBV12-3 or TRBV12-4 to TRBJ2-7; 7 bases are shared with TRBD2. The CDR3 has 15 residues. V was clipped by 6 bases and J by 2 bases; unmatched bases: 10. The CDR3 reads CASSPGGSSAYEQYF. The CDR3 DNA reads TGTGCCAGCAGCCCGGGAGGCTCCAGCGCCTACGAGCAGTACTTC.

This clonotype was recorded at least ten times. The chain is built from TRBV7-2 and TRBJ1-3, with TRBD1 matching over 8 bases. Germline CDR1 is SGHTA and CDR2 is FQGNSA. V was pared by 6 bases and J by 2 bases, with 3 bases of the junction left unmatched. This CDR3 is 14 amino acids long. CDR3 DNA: TGTGCCAGCAGTCAGGGGGCTACTGGAAACACCATATATTTT. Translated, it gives CASSQGATGNTIYF.

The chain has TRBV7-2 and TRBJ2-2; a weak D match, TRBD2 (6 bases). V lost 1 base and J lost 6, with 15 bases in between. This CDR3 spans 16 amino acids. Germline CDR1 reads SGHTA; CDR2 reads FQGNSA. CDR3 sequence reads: CASSLVIGSGAGELFF. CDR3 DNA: TGTGCCAGCAGCTTAGTAATCGGGAGCGGTGCCGGGGAGCTGTTTTTT. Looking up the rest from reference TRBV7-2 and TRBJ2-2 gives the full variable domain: GAGVSQSPSNKVTEKGKDVELRCDPISGHTALYWYRQSLGQGLEFLIYFQGNSAPDKSGLPSDRFSAERTGGSVSTLTIQRTQQEDSAVYLCASSLVIGSGAGELFFGEGSRLTVL.

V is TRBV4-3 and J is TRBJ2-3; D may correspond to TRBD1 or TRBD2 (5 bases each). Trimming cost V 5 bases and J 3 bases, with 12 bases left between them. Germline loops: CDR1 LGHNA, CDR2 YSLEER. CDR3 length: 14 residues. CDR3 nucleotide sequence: TGCGCCAGCAGCGACCAGGGCGGGACAGATACGCAGTATTTT. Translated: CASSDQGGTDTQYF.